The 21 T cell receptor beta chains below come from one sample, sequenced in a study of CD8 T cells in ankylosing spondylitis. TCRdb fed the 5' RACE reads into MiXCR, producing one record per CDR3 protein. The data contain under 200,000 distinct CDR3 sequences, 9.8% of them singletons. Sequencing was carried out using blood, either unsorted or a sorted T cell fraction (not recorded which). Receptor source: a female donor with ankylosing spondylitis or in good health (not recorded which).

This clonotype turned up a few times. V and J are TRBV11-2 and TRBJ2-7; D possibly corresponds to TRBD1 (5 bases). Germline V gene lookup returns CDR1 SGHAT and CDR2 FQNNGV. V was shortened by 5 bases and J by 5 bases, with 10 bases between the two germline ends. There are 12 residues in the CDR3. The CDR3 DNA follows: TGTGCCAGCAGCGCCAGGGTGAACGAGCAGTACTTC. Translating it yields CASSARVNEQYF.

The CDR3, as DNA: TGTGCCAGCACCAATCTGGGGAACACTGAAGCTTTCTTT. This encodes CASTNLGNTEAFF. The chain is built from TRBV28 and TRBJ1-1; no clear D gene. Germline values: CDR1 MDHEN, CDR2 SYDVKM. The ends were cut back, 7 bases at V and 1 base at J, with 10 bases in the middle. The CDR3 sequence is 13 residues long.

The table lists this clonotype with a few counts. This sequence joins TRBV7-8 and TRBJ2-3; 8 bases align to TRBD2. Germline V lookup: CDR1 SGHVS, CDR2 FQNEAQ. The J segment lost 2 bases and the V segment lost 1 base, leaving 2 bases of the junction unmatched. The CDR3 runs to 15 residues. CDR3 in amino acids: CASSLVAGFTDTQYF. The CDR3 coding sequence is TGTGCCAGCAGCTTAGTAGCGGGGTTCACAGATACGCAGTATTTT.

This sequence joins TRBV4-3 and TRBJ1-1; D gene ambiguous. Looked up from germline, CDR1 is LGHNA and CDR2 is YSLEER. This CDR3 has 13 amino acids. The V end lost 1 base, the J end lost 6 bases, and 9 bases lay between the germline ends. The CDR3 is CASSQGPRAEAFF. The CDR3 bases are TGCGCCAGCAGCCAAGGCCCGCGGGCTGAAGCTTTCTTT.

In regard to this clonotype: The junction departs from germline at one end; a sequencing error may be responsible. The chain employs TRBV27 and TRBJ2-7, with TRBD2 identical over 13 bases. The length of the CDR3 is 20 residues. Germline V gives CDR1 MNHEY, CDR2 SMNVEV (reference sequence). This CDR3 reads CASSPTPGLAGRLSSYGQYF. DNA of the CDR3: TGTGCCAGCAGTCCCACCCCGGGACTAGCGGGACGCCTTAGCTCCTACGGGCAGTACTTC.

This clonotype was seen only a few times. V gene TRBV6-5 combines with J gene TRBJ1-5, with D tentatively TRBD1 (6 bases). There are 13 residues in the CDR3. The germline CDR1 and CDR2 sequences are MNHEY and SVGAGI. Trimming removed 4 bases from V and 4 bases from J, with 8 bases in between. The CDR3 coding sequence is TGTGCCAGCAGTTCGGGGGCGAATCAGCCCCAGCATTTT. Protein: CASSSGANQPQHF.

This clonotype was counted a few times. The V and J genes are TRBV18 and TRBJ2-5, with TRBD2 matching over 11 bases. J lost 5 bases, V lost 3 bases, and 17 bases had no gene match. CDR3 length: 19 residues. Germline V gene data show CDR1 as KGHSH and CDR2 as LQKENI. The CDR3 loop is CASSPGLLAGAYDQETQYF. The CDR3 DNA reads as TGTGCCAGCTCACCCGGTTTACTAGCGGGAGCATATGATCAGGAGACCCAGTACTTC. The full variable domain, completed using reference TRBV18 and TRBJ2-5, is NAGVMQNPRHLVRRRGQEARLRCSPMKGHSHVYWYRQLPEEGLKFMVYLQKENIIDESGMPKERFSAEFPKEGPSILRIQQVVRGDSAAYFCASSPGLLAGAYDQETQYFGPGTRLLVL.

CDR3 loop: CASSYSTNGNEQFF. The CDR3 DNA follows: TGTGCCAGCAGTTACTCGACAAACGGCAATGAGCAGTTCTTC. The chain carries TRBV6-5 and TRBJ2-1; D not resolved. Per germline, CDR1 MNHEY and CDR2 SVGAGI. The ends were cut back, 0 bases at V and 6 bases at J, with 9 bases in the middle. This CDR3 spans 14 amino acids.

This clonotype was counted at least ten times. This chain connects TRBV5-5 to TRBJ1-2, with D possibly matching TRBD1 (5 bases). The CDR3 has 12 amino acids. Trimming stripped 3 bases from V and 6 bases from J, with 9 bases between. CDR1 is SGHKS and CDR2 is YYEKEE in the germline V gene (reference sequence). The DNA of the CDR3 is TGTGCCAGCAGCTGGGGGGGAGATGGCTACACCTTC. Amino acid sequence: CASSWGGDGYTF.

This clonotype was detected a few times. The V gene is TRBV7-9, the J gene TRBJ1-1; D may be TRBD1 (6 bases). In germline, CDR1 is SEHNR, CDR2 FQNEAQ (reference sequence). The CDR3 loop spans 14 amino acids. Deletions cut 5 bases from V and 4 bases from J, with 14 bases between. CDR3 coding DNA: TGTGCCAGCAGCGCACACGGGGGCCCCACTGAAGCTTTCTTT. Encoded protein: CASSAHGGPTEAFF.

The chain combines TRBV5-1 with TRBJ2-5; the D gene could be TRBD1 or TRBD2 (5 bases each). Germline assignment: CDR1 SGHRS and CDR2 YFSETQ. Between the trimmed V and J ends, which lost 4 bases and 1 base, there was a span of 14 bases. The CDR3 length is 15 residues. CDR3 in DNA: TGCGCCAGCAGCCCGGGACCGAACATCCAAGAGACCCAGTACTTC. Translating it yields CASSPGPNIQETQYF.

The V call is TRBV20-1, the J call TRBJ1-5; TRBD1 aligns across 7 bases. The junction had 9 bases not matched to a gene; V was cut back by 1 base and J by 0 bases. This CDR3 comprises 17 residues. Per the germline V gene, CDR1 is DFQATT and CDR2 is SNEGSKA (reference sequence). The CDR3 DNA is TGCAGTGCTAGAGGTGGGGAGGGGGCTTATAGCAATCAGCCCCAGCATTTT. It translates to CSARGGEGAYSNQPQHF.

The chain couples TRBV27 to TRBJ2-3; no reliable D call. CDR3 length: 14 amino acids. Trimming stripped 1 base from V and 6 bases from J, with 11 bases between. CDR1 and CDR2 from the germline V gene are MNHEY and SMNVEV (reference sequence). CDR3 sequence: CASSLWANGDTQYF. In DNA, the CDR3 is TGTGCCAGCAGTTTATGGGCGAATGGGGATACGCAGTATTTT.

This clonotype was found a few times. The chain recombines TRBV3-1 with TRBJ1-2; 7 positions match TRBD1. The CDR3 sequence is 17 residues long. Germline CDR1 reads LGHDT; CDR2 reads YNNKEL (reference sequence). V lost 0 bases to trimming and J lost 0 bases; unmatched junction nucleotides: 7. CDR3 in amino acids: CASSQENRGETNYGYTF. CDR3 sequence (DNA): TGTGCCAGCAGCCAAGAGAACAGGGGTGAAACTAACTATGGCTACACCTTC. Drawing the rest from reference TRBV3-1 and TRBJ1-2, the complete variable domain is DTAVSQTPKYLVTQMGNDKSIKCEQNLGHDTMYWYKQDSKKFLKIMFSYNNKELIINETVPNRFSPKSPDKAHLNLHINSLELGDSAVYFCASSQENRGETNYGYTFGSGTRLTVV.

The V call is TRBV19, the J call TRBJ2-1; D may be TRBD1 (6 bases). Germline assignment: CDR1 LNHDA and CDR2 SQIVND (reference sequence). CDR3 length equals 13 residues. The ends were cut back, 2 bases at V and 8 bases at J, with 10 bases in the middle. The CDR3 coding sequence is TGTGCCAGTAGTATAATTCCAGGGGATGAGCAGTTCTTC. Translated: CASSIIPGDEQFF.

This clonotype was counted only a few times. This chain connects TRBV2 to TRBJ2-7; TRBD1 matches at 11 bases. The V gene's germline CDR1 is SNHLY and CDR2 FYNNEI. Trimming cost V 6 bases and J 7 bases; bases outside gene matches: 5. The CDR3 is 13 amino acids. DNA of the CDR3: TGTGCCAGCAGGGGACAGGGGGTTGGGGAGCAGTACTTC. It codes for CASRGQGVGEQYF.

The chain uses TRBV7-9 and TRBJ2-5; the match to TRBD1 covers 10 bases. Germline V gene sequence: CDR1 SEHNR, CDR2 FQNEAQ (reference sequence). J was trimmed by 1 base and V by 5 bases; bases with no gene match: 7. This CDR3 is built from 16 residues. DNA for the CDR3: TGTGCCAGCAGCCCCCAAGACAGGGGGCTCCAAGAGACCCAGTACTTC. Its protein is CASSPQDRGLQETQYF. The complete variable domain, with remaining parts taken from reference TRBV7-9 and TRBJ2-5, reads DTGVSQNPRHKITKRGQNVTFRCDPISEHNRLYWYRQTLGQGPEFLTYFQNEAQLEKSRLLSDRFSAERPKGSFSTLEIQRTEQGDSAMYLCASSPQDRGLQETQYFGPGTRLLVL.

The chain joins TRBV12-3 or TRBV12-4 to TRBJ2-3; D is tentatively TRBD1 or TRBD2 (5 bases each). The CDR3 has 14 amino acids. Trimming shortened V by 6 bases and J by 2 bases, and 12 bases separated the two germline ends. The CDR3 bases are TGTGCCAGCAGCAATACCGGGGCCACAGATACGCAGTATTTT. Translation: CASSNTGATDTQYF.

This clonotype has at least ten counts. DNA for the CDR3: TGTGCCAGCAGCTTAACAGACAGCTACGAGCAGTACTTC. This translates into CASSLTDSYEQYF. The genes are TRBV7-6 and TRBJ2-7; maybe TRBD1 (5 bases). Trimming took off 2 bases at V and 3 bases at J, with 8 bases between the two ends. This CDR3 is 13 amino acids long. Germline CDR1 SGHVS, CDR2 FNYEAQ.

This clonotype has ten or more counts. V gene TRBV12-3 or TRBV12-4 combines with J gene TRBJ1-1; possible D gene TRBD1, 6 bases. CDR3 length equals 13 residues. V lost 5 bases to trimming and J lost 2 bases, with 9 bases between them. Here the CDR3 DNA reads TGTGCCAGCAGTCTACAGGGAAACACTGAAGCTTTCTTT. It encodes CASSLQGNTEAFF.

The chain carries TRBV5-1 and TRBJ2-3; weak D call: TRBD1 (6 bases). Per the germline V gene, CDR1 is SGHRS and CDR2 is YFSETQ. Between the trimmed V and J ends, which lost 1 base and 3 bases, there was a span of 12 bases. The length of the CDR3 is 15 residues. The CDR3, as DNA: TGCGCCAGCAGCTTGATCCCAGGGGATACAGATACGCAGTATTTT. Translation gives CASSLIPGDTDTQYF.